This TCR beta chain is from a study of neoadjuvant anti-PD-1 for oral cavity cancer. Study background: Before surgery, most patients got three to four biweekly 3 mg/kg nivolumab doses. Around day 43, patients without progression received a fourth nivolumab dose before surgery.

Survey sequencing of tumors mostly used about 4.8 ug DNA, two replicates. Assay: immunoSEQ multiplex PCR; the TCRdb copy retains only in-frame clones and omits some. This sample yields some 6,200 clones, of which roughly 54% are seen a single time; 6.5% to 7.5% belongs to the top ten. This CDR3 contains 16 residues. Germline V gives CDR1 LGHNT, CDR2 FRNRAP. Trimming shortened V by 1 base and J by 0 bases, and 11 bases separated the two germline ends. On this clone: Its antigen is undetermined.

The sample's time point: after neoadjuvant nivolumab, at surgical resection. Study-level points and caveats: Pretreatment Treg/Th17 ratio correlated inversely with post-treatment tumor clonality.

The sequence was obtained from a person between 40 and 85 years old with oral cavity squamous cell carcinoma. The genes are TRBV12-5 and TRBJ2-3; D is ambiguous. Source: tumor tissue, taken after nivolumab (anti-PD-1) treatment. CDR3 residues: CASGLERTASTDTQYF. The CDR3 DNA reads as TGTGCTAGTGGTTTGGAGAGGACGGCTAGCACAGATACGCAGTATTTT.